The TCR beta chain described here comes from a study of T cells in women clearing cervical HPV infection. All participants had a single incident cervical HPV16 infection, and prevalent HPV16 infections were excluded. The method was immunoSEQ multiplex PCR; TCRdb's version includes in-frame clones alone and lacks a portion of them. This listing includes around 17,000 clones. This receptor was taken from a woman aged 18-70 years with a cervical HPV16 infection that either progressed to CIN3+ or cleared (not recorded which). The specimen sequenced was blood buffy coat.

CDR3 DNA, as far as it was read: TGTGCCAGCTCACACTCACGAGGGGCAACCTACGAG. The encoded protein is CASSHSRGATYE. From start to end, the CDR3 is CASSHSRGATYEQYF. V usage is TRBV18 and J usage is TRBJ2-7; D tentatively reads TRBD1 or TRBD2 (5 bases each). The read comes to an end 3 residues before the CDR3 does, leaving the germline J gene to fill in the end. From germline, CDR1 is KGHSH and CDR2 LQKENI. Trimming pared 4 bases from V and 2 bases from J, leaving 15 bases between. This CDR3 comprises 15 residues.